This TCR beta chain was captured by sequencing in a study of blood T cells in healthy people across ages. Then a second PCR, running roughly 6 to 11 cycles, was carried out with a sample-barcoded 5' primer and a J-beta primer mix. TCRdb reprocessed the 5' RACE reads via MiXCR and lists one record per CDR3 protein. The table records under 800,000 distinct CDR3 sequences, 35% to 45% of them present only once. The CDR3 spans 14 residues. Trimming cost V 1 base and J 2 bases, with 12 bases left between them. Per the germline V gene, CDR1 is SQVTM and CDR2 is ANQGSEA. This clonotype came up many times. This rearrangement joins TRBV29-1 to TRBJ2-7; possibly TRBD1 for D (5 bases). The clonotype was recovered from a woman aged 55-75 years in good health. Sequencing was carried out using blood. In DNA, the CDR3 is TGCAGCGTTGAAGGGGGTGGCAGGGCCTACGAGCAGTACTTC. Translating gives CSVEGGGRAYEQYF.